This TCR beta chain was obtained from a study of blood T cell repertoires in COVID-19. Germline V gene data show CDR1 as SNHLY and CDR2 as FYNNEI. The CDR3 is 13 residues long. J was trimmed by 3 bases and V by 10 bases; bases with no gene match: 7. This clone has just a few counts. Methods used by the authors: From reference gene primer amplification, estimates of nucleated cell counts were derived. Profiled with immunoSEQ multiplex PCR; TCRdb holds only in-frame clones, not every one. V and J calls and clone size are given by that table; D and trimming were obtained from the DNA. The sample carries 10,000 to 15,000 clones, 75% to 85% recorded once.

The V and J genes are TRBV2 and TRBJ1-2; 8 bases are a match to TRBD1. Sequencing was performed on peripheral blood. This TCR was recovered from a man aged 35-49 years with active or convalescent COVID-19. The CDR3 loop reads CAIRATGDYGYTF. The CDR3 DNA reads as TGTGCCATCCGCGCGACAGGGGACTATGGCTACACCTTC.